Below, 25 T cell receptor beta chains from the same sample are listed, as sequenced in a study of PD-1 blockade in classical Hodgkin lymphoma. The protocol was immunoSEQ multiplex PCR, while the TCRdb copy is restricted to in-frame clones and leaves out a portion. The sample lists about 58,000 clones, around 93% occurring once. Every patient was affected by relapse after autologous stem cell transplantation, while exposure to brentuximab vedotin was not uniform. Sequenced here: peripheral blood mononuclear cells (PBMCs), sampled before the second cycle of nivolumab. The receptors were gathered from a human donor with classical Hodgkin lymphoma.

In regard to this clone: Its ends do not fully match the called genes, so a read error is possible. The CDR3 reads CASSLSGGPYGQYF. DNA of the CDR3: TGTGCCAGCAGCTTATCGGGAGGGCCCTACGGGCAGTACTTC. This chain uses TRBV13 with TRBJ2-7; TRBD2 matches 8 bases. The CDR3 is 14 residues long. Germline V gives CDR1 PRHDT, CDR2 FYEKMQ (reference sequence). Variable domain in full (rest from reference TRBV13 and TRBJ2-7): AAGVIQSPRHLIKEKRETATLKCYPIPRHDTVYWYQQGPGQDPQFLISFYEKMQSDKGSIPDRFSAQQFSDYHSELNMSSLELGDSALYFCASSLSGGPYGQYFGPGTRLTVT.

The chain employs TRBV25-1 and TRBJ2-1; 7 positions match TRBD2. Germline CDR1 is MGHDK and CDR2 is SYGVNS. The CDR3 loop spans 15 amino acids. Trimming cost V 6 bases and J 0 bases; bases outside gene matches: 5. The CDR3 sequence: CASSTAGSSYNEQFF. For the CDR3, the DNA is TGTGCCAGCAGCACAGCGGGGAGCTCCTACAATGAGCAGTTCTTC.

The CDR3 region is CASSLGRAGSKETQYF. The CDR3 DNA follows: TGTGCCAGCAGCTTAGGTCGGGCAGGTTCCAAAGAGACCCAGTACTTC. The V call is TRBV7-8, the J call TRBJ2-5; D remains ambiguous. The V end was cut by 1 base, the J end by 3 bases, with 15 bases between. Germline CDR1 is SGHVS and CDR2 is FQNEAQ. The CDR3 extends over 16 amino acids.

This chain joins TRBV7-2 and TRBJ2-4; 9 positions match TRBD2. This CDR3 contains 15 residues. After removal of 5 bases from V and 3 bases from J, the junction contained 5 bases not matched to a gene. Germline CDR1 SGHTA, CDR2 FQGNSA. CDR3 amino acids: CASSPRLADKNIQYF. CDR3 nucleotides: TGTGCCAGCAGCCCTCGACTAGCGGACAAAAACATTCAGTACTTC. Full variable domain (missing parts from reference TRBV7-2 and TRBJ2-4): GAGVSQSPSNKVTEKGKDVELRCDPISGHTALYWYRQSLGQGLEFLIYFQGNSAPDKSGLPSDRFSAERTGGSVSTLTIQRTQQEDSAVYLCASSPRLADKNIQYFGAGTRLSVL.

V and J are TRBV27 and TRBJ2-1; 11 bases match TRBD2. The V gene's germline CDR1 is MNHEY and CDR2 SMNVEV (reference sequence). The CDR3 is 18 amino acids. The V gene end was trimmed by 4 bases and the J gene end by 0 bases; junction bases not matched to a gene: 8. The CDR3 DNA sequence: TGTGCCAGCAGTTGGGGACTAGCGGAAACGAGCTCCTACAATGAGCAGTTCTTC. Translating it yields CASSWGLAETSSYNEQFF.

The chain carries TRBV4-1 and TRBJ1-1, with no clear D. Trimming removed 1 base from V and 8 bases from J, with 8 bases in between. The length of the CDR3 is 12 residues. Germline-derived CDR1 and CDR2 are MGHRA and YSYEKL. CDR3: CASSQGGWEAFF. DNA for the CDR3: TGCGCCAGCAGCCAAGGCGGGTGGGAAGCTTTCTTT.

CDR3 DNA sequence: TGTGCCTGGGGTGGCATACAGGGATATGAGCAGTTCTTC. Translated: CAWGGIQGYEQFF. V gene TRBV30 combines with J gene TRBJ2-1; possibly TRBD1 for D (6 bases). V was trimmed by 5 bases and J by 8 bases, leaving 16 bases between them. The CDR3 has 13 amino acids. Germline assignment: CDR1 GTSNPN and CDR2 SVGIG (reference sequence).

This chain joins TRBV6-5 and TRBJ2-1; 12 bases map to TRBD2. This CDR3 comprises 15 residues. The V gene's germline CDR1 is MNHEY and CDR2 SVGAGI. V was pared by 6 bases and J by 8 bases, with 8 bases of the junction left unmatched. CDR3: CASSPRTSGMDEQFF. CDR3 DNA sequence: TGTGCCAGCAGCCCCAGGACTAGCGGGATGGATGAGCAGTTCTTC.

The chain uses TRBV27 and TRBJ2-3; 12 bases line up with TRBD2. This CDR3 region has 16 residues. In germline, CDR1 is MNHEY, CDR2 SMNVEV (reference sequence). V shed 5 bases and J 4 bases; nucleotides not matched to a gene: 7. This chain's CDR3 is CASSPLAGGPPDTQYF. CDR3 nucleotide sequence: TGTGCCAGCAGTCCCCTAGCGGGAGGGCCCCCAGATACGCAGTATTTT.

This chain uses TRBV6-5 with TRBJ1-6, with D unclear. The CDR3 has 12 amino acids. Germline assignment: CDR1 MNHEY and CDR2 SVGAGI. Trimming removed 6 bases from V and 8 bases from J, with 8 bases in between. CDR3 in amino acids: CASRTRDSPLHF. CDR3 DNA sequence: TGTGCCAGCAGAACCCGCGATTCACCCCTCCACTTT.

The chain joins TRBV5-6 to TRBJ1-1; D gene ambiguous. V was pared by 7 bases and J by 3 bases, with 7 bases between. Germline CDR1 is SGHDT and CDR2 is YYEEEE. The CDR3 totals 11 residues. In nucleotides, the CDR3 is TGTGCCAGCTTCTTCGACACTGAAGCTTTCTTT. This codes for CASFFDTEAFF.

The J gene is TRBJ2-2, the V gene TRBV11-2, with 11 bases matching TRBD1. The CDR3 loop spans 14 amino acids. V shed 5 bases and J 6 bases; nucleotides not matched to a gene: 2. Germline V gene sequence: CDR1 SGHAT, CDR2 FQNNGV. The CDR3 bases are TGTGCCAGCAGCACGGACAGGGGGCCCGGGGAGCTGTTTTTT. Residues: CASSTDRGPGELFF. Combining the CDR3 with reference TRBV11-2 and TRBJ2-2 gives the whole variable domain EAGVAQSPRYKIIEKRQSVAFWCNPISGHATLYWYQQILGQGPKLLIQFQNNGVVDDSQLPKDRFSAERLKGVDSTLKIQPAKLEDSAVYLCASSTDRGPGELFFGEGSRLTVL.

The CDR3 loop is CASSRSGGDYQPQHF. DNA for the CDR3: TGTGCCAGCAGCCGATCCGGGGGGGACTATCAGCCCCAGCATTTT. V and J are TRBV7-8 and TRBJ1-5, with D perhaps TRBD1 (5 bases). The V end was cut by 5 bases, the J end by 5 bases, with 16 bases between. The CDR3 runs to 15 residues. Germline lookup yields CDR1 SGHVS and CDR2 FQNEAQ.

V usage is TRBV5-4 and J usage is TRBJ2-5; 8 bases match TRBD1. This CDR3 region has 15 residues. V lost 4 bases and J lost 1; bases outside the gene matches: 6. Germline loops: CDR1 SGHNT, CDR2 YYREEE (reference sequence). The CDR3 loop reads CASSPDRAAQETQYF. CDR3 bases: TGTGCCAGCAGCCCGGACAGGGCGGCCCAAGAGACCCAGTACTTC.

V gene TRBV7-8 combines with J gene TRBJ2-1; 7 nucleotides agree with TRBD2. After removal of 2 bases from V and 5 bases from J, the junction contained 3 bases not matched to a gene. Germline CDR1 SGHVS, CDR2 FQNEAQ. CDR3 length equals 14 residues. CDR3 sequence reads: CASSLFLADNEQFF. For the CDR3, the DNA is TGTGCCAGCAGCTTATTCCTAGCGGACAATGAGCAGTTCTTC.

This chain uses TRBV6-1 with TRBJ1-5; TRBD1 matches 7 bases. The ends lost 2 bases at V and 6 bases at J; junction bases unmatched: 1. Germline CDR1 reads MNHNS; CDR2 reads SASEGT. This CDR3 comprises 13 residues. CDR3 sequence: CASSERGRQPQHF. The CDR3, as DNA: TGTGCCAGCAGTGAAAGGGGGCGTCAGCCCCAGCATTTT.

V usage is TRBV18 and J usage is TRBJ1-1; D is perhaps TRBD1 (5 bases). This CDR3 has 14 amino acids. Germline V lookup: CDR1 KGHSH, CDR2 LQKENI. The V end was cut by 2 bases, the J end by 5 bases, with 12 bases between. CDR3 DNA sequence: TGTGCCAGCTCACCAGAGGGTTGGGGGACTGAAGCTTTCTTT. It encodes CASSPEGWGTEAFF.

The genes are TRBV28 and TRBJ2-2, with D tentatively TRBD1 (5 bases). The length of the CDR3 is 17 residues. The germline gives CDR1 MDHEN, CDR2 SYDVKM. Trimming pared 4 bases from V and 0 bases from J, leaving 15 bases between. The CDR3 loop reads CASSSPTGASNTGELFF. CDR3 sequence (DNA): TGTGCCAGCAGTTCCCCTACAGGAGCCTCGAACACCGGGGAGCTGTTTTTT. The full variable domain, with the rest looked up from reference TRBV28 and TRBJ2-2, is DVKVTQSSRYLVKRTGEKVFLECVQDMDHENMFWYRQDPGLGLRLIYFSYDVKMKEKGDIPEGYSVSREKKERFSLILESASTNQTSMYLCASSSPTGASNTGELFFGEGSRLTVL.

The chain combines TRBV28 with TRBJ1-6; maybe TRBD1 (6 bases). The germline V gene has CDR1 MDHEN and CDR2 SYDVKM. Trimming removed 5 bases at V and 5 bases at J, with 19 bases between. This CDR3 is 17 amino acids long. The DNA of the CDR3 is TGTGCCAGCAGTACAGGGATGCTGTCCCAACATAATTCACCCCTCCACTTT. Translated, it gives CASSTGMLSQHNSPLHF.

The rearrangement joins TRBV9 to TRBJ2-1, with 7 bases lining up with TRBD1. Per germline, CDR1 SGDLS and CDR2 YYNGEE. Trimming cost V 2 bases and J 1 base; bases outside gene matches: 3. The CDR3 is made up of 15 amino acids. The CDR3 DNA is TGTGCCAGCAGCGTTTCGGGACAGTCCTACAATGAGCAGTTCTTC. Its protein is CASSVSGQSYNEQFF. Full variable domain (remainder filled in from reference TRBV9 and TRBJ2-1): DSGVTQTPKHLITATGQRVTLRCSPRSGDLSVYWYQQSLDQGLQFLIQYYNGEERAKGNILERFSAQQFPDLHSELNLSSLELGDSALYFCASSVSGQSYNEQFFGPGTRLTVL.

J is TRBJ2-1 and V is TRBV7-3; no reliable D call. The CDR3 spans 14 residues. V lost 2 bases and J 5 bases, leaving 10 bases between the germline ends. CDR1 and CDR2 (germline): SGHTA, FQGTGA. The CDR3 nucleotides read TGTGCCAGCAGCTTAGCCATCAGCGACAATGAGCAGTTCTTC. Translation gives CASSLAISDNEQFF.

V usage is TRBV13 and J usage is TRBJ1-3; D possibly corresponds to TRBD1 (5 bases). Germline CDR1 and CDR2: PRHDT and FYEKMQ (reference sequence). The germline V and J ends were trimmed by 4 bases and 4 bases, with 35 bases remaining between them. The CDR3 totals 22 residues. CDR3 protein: CASSSSWIRTRSGGSGGNTIYF. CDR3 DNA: TGTGCCAGCAGCTCGAGTTGGATTCGTACGCGATCCGGGGGTTCGGGAGGAAACACCATATATTTT.

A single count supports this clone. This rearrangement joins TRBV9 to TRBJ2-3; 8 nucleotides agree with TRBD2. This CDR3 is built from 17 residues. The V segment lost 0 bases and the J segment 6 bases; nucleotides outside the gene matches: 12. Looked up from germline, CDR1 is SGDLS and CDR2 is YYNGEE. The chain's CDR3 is CASSVVEAGAIPDTQYF. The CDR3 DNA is TGTGCCAGCAGCGTAGTTGAAGCGGGGGCGATTCCGGATACGCAGTATTTT.

The CDR3 sequence: CASSLAGGTGNTIYF. The CDR3 coding sequence is TGTGCCAGCAGCTTAGCTGGGGGTACTGGAAACACCATATATTTT. The rearrangement uses TRBV7-2 and TRBJ1-3; a possible D gene is TRBD1 (5 bases). The CDR3 contains 15 residues. V was trimmed by 0 bases and J by 2 bases, leaving 8 bases between them. Looked up from germline, CDR1 is SGHTA and CDR2 is FQGNSA.

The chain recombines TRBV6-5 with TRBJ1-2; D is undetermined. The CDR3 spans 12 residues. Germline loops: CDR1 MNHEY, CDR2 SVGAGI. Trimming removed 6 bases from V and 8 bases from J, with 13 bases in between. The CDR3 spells CASSPPYGGYTF. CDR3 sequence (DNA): TGTGCCAGCAGCCCCCCCTATGGAGGCTACACCTTC.